This T cell receptor (beta chain) stems from a study of blood T cell repertoires in COVID-19. Measured with immunoSEQ multiplex PCR; TCRdb has only the in-frame clones, and not every one. The sample holds 110,000 to 150,000 clones; around 80% are singletons and the top ten take 8.8%. V was cut by 2 bases and J by 2 bases, with 7 bases left in between. This CDR3 spans 13 amino acids. Germline assignment: CDR1 LNHDA and CDR2 SQIVND (reference sequence). The gene calls are TRBV19 and TRBJ2-7; D unresolved. The sequenced sample consisted of peripheral blood. The TCR comes from a woman older than 75 in a cohort sampled during active or convalescent COVID-19. The CDR3 spells CASSITGPYEQYF. CDR3 nucleotides: TGTGCCAGTAGTATAACGGGTCCCTACGAGCAGTACTTC.